Given below is one TCR beta chain in context. No cognate antigen has been identified for it. Per-base qualities were not stored, and no clone one base away is much larger. The same CDR3 arises from other DNA sequences in this sample as well. The data originate from a study of T cell responses to AZD1222 COVID-19 vaccine (dated by TCRdb to 2020 to 2022). Turning to the overall study: AZD1222 recipients given second doses at about 4 weeks or at about 12 weeks were pooled, since spike-specific TCR depth and breadth were not found to differ between the two schedules. TCR sequencing was performed for 230 to 250 trial participants, of whom around 210 were given two doses of AZD1222 and approximately 25 were given two doses of MenACWY control vaccine. Trial participants were enrolled by age into subgroups of 18-55, 56-69 and 70-plus years, and around 140, 26 and 57 TCR-sequenced participants, respectively, were included in these subgroups.

CDR1 is given as SGHTA and CDR2 as FQGNSA, both from the germline V gene. The cysteine opens and the phenylalanine closes a CDR3 of 12 amino acids. The kept DNA is CDR3 alone, 36 bases in frame from the first base. Trimming costs V 5 bases and J 5 bases, and their ends lie 8 bases apart. Interpreted using the paper, the time point label stands for: baseline before first vaccination. Samples from vaccinated people were obtained from the UK trials COV001 and COV002, which included a single-blind randomized controlled phase 2/3 trial of AZD1222 (ChAdOx1 nCoV-19) in healthy adults. For TCRbeta chain sequencing, PBMC samples were collected from trial participants at day 0 and at day 28 after the second dose. What the work shows at the level of the full study, not this receptor alone: Participants were mostly white British and included more females than males, and it was suggested by the authors that clonal diversity may have been underestimated. Spike-specific TCR breadth and depth rose significantly after two AZD1222 doses compared with day 0 and with MenACWY recipients. CD4 TCRs associated with the vaccine covered the entire spike protein, and the dominant responses were in regions 160-218 and 743-854. Because no day 14 peak-response samples were available, the repertoires could be characterized only after the peak T cell response. Conclusions about previously exposed vaccinees are limited, since just 6 or 7 AZD1222 recipients were seropositive for SARS-CoV-2 at baseline. In the small 56-69-year group, the increase in depth fell short of significance, most likely because of low power. Epitopes outside the regions mutated in the B.1.351 and B.1.1.7 variants were reportedly recognized by nearly half of the unique spike-specific TCRs.

The CDR3 regions of human TCRbeta chains were subjected to immunosequencing. As for the original processing: Repertoire TCRs were matched against a reference library of SARS-CoV-2-specific TCRs generated with the MIRA antigen-specificity platform. Breadth was defined as the fraction of unique TCRs that were SARS-CoV-2-associated. Depth was defined as the fraction of total T cells that were SARS-CoV-2-associated. Each spike-specific TCR was assigned to its reactive spike region and to a CD4 or CD8 class using the MIRA data. Log10-transformed breadth and depth values were compared by one-way ANOVA with Sidak's multiple comparisons tests. Sourced from immuneACCESS, this table was stored by TCRdb with only in-frame sequences that have V and J called. A share of the clones is absent; for the studies checked, an unresolved V gene accounts for under half, and the remainder has no known explanation. V, J and clone size were drawn from that table, and D and trimming were deduced from the DNA. This sample is represented by some 120,000 clones; over 75% of them were singletons. Of the sample, approximately 1.6% falls within the top ten clones.

The rearrangement joined TRBV7-2 to TRBJ2-3, with the D gene uncertain. This TCR derives from an adult in good health. The input for sequencing was peripheral blood, taken on day 0 of AZD1222 vaccination. The nucleotide sequence reads as follows: TGTGCCAGCAGCCTATACGGAGATACGCAGTATTTT. Translated, it gives CASSLYGDTQYF.